This TCR beta chain came from a study of blood T cell repertoires in COVID-19. CDR3 length equals 13 residues. J was trimmed by 6 bases and V by 6 bases; bases with no gene match: 5. Authors' data handling: Reference gene primer amplification in the assay estimated nucleated cell counts. Libraries were prepared by immunoSEQ multiplex PCR; TCRdb keeps only in-frame clonotypes and omits some of them. The D gene and trimming were derived from the DNA, and the V and J assignments and clone size from that table. The repertoire holds about 58,000 clones, with about 89% as singletons. This rearrangement joins TRBV12-3 or TRBV12-4 to TRBJ2-3, with 8 bases fitting TRBD2. This TCR was sampled from a woman between 55 and 75 years old with active COVID-19. Sequencing was done on a sample of peripheral blood. The CDR3 DNA is TGTGCCAGCAGACTAGCGGTGGGGGATACGCAGTATTTT. Translating gives CASRLAVGDTQYF.